These 28 T cell receptor beta chains share one sample of origin, sequenced in a study of shared clonotypes between healthy human individuals. The data were produced by immunoSEQ multiplex PCR, yet TCRdb's version contains in-frame clones alone and is incomplete. This repertoire shows 2 million to 2.5 million clones, 93% found once; its top ten account for 0.39%. The sample taken for sequencing was naive CD4+ T cells from PBMCs. Sample subset: CD45RA+ positively selected. The receptors stem from a man between 18 and 35 years old in good health. Some clones in this sample may be carry-over from other donors' samples.

This clone was picked up one time. The chain is built from TRBV2 and TRBJ2-1, with D possibly being TRBD1 (6 bases). Trimming removed 10 bases at V and 4 bases at J, with 17 bases between. Germline loops: CDR1 SNHLY, CDR2 FYNNEI. The CDR3 runs 14 residues. The CDR3 DNA sequence: TGTGCCATTACAGGGCCCGAAACTTACAATGAGCAGTTCTTC. As protein: CAITGPETYNEQFF.

V and J are TRBV2 and TRBJ1-5, with no clear D. The CDR3 totals 12 residues. V lost 7 bases and J 6 bases, leaving 10 bases between the germline ends. The germline CDR1 and CDR2 sequences are SNHLY and FYNNEI. The CDR3 is CASKGVAQPQHF. Written as DNA, the CDR3 is TGTGCCAGCAAGGGTGTAGCTCAGCCCCAGCATTTT.

J is TRBJ2-1 and V is TRBV5-1, with 8 bases identical to TRBD2. V lost 0 bases, J lost 7 bases, and 9 bases stayed unmatched. The CDR3 runs 16 residues. The germline V gene encodes CDR1 SGHRS and CDR2 YFSETQ. CDR3 in amino acids: CASSLAGTSKGNEQFF. CDR3 bases: TGCGCCAGCAGCTTGGCCGGGACTAGTAAGGGGAATGAGCAGTTCTTC. Filled out from reference TRBV5-1 and TRBJ2-1, the complete variable domain reads KAGVTQTPRYLIKTRGQQVTLSCSPISGHRSVSWYQQTPGQGLQFLFEYFSETQRNKGNFPGRFSGRQFSNSRSEMNVSTLELGDSALYLCASSLAGTSKGNEQFFGPGTRLTVL.

The genes are TRBV5-5 and TRBJ2-5; the D gene could be TRBD1 or TRBD2 (5 bases each). The CDR3 covers 12 residues. Germline V gene sequence: CDR1 SGHKS, CDR2 YYEKEE (reference sequence). Trimming shortened V by 8 bases and J by 5 bases, and 13 bases separated the two germline ends. In DNA form, the CDR3 reads TGTGCCAGTCATTACTGGGGGGAGACCCAGTACTTC. Amino acid sequence: CASHYWGETQYF.

This chain links TRBV27 with TRBJ1-2; D not resolved. CDR3 length: 14 amino acids. V lost 0 bases to trimming and J lost 4 bases, with 9 bases between them. CDR1 is MNHEY and CDR2 is SMNVEV in the germline V gene (reference sequence). CDR3 protein: CASSLSAALYGYTF. CDR3 in DNA: TGTGCCAGCAGTTTATCGGCGGCACTCTATGGCTACACCTTC.

This sequence joins TRBV27 and TRBJ2-7; 11 bases map to TRBD2. Germline CDR1 MNHEY, CDR2 SMNVEV (reference sequence). The CDR3 contains 18 residues. V dropped 3 bases and J dropped 1; count of bases not matched to a gene: 11. CDR3: CASSFNIVGTSGSYEQYF. CDR3 nucleotides: TGTGCCAGCAGTTTCAACATTGTGGGGACTAGCGGTTCCTACGAGCAGTACTTC.

In nucleotides, the CDR3 is TGTGCCAGCAGGGACAGGGTCAATAGCAATCAGCCCCAGCATTTT. Its translation is CASRDRVNSNQPQHF. This rearrangement joins TRBV6-5 to TRBJ1-5; 8 positions match TRBD1. Trimming removed 6 bases from V and 0 bases from J; junction bases left unmatched: 4. CDR1 and CDR2 from the germline V gene are MNHEY and SVGAGI. The CDR3 sequence is 15 residues long.

The CDR3 DNA follows: TGTGCCAGCAGCTTAGTTAAGGGGTCAACTGGAAACACCATATATTTT. Translating gives CASSLVKGSTGNTIYF. This rearrangement joins TRBV7-2 to TRBJ1-3; weak D call: TRBD1 (5 bases). This CDR3 is 16 amino acids long. The germline V and J ends were trimmed by 1 base and 2 bases, with 12 bases remaining between them. Germline CDR1 SGHTA, CDR2 FQGNSA.

V is TRBV5-6 and J is TRBJ1-2, with a weak D call TRBD1 (5 bases). The germline gives CDR1 SGHDT, CDR2 YYEEEE. The CDR3 runs to 15 residues. Trimming stripped 4 bases from V and 5 bases from J, with 18 bases between. In DNA, the CDR3 is TGTGCCAGCAGCGCCAGCAGGGTATCGGGATATGGCTACACCTTC. It yields the protein CASSASRVSGYGYTF.

V is TRBV28 and J is TRBJ1-4, with TRBD1 identical over 7 bases. The CDR3 spans 15 residues. CDR1 is MDHEN and CDR2 is SYDVKM in the germline V gene. V shed 4 bases, J shed 1 base, and the junction held 3 bases outside the gene matches. The CDR3 DNA reads TGTGCCAGCAGTTACAGGGGTCGAACTAATGAAAAACTGTTTTTT. Amino acid sequence: CASSYRGRTNEKLFF.

This chain links TRBV15 with TRBJ2-3, with D unclear. Germline V gene sequence: CDR1 LNHNV, CDR2 YYDKDF (reference sequence). The length of the CDR3 is 13 residues. V shed 0 bases and J shed 7 bases, with 8 bases lying between them. In DNA form, the CDR3 reads TGTGCCACCAGCAGAGATCCAGCTCATACGCAGTATTTT. Its translation: CATSRDPAHTQYF.

Details on this clone: The same CDR3 can be traced to other DNA sequences in this sample. The chain employs TRBV29-1 and TRBJ2-1; unclear D gene. In germline, CDR1 is SQVTM, CDR2 ANQGSEA. The V end was cut by 4 bases, the J end by 7 bases, with 8 bases between. CDR3 size: 11 residues. The CDR3 DNA reads as TGCAGCGTTGGACTCTTAAATGAGCAGTTCTTC. It translates to CSVGLLNEQFF.

The chain links TRBV5-1 to TRBJ2-7; 8 bases agree with TRBD1. This CDR3 is 14 amino acids long. Per germline, CDR1 SGHRS and CDR2 YFSETQ. V gave up 0 bases and J gave up 4 bases; unmatched junction bases: 3. The CDR3 loop is CASSLAGGEYEQYF. The CDR3 DNA sequence: TGCGCCAGCAGCTTGGCAGGGGGCGAGTACGAGCAGTACTTC.

The genes are TRBV18 and TRBJ1-2; D gene uncertain. This CDR3 has 14 amino acids. V was cut by 2 bases and J by 0 bases, with 7 bases left in between. Germline CDR1 reads KGHSH; CDR2 reads LQKENI. This CDR3 is CASSPTASNYGYTF. CDR3 sequence (DNA): TGTGCCAGCTCACCAACGGCCTCTAACTATGGCTACACCTTC.

This clone occurred a few times. V and J are TRBV19 and TRBJ1-1, with D maybe TRBD1 (6 bases). Germline V gene data show CDR1 as LNHDA and CDR2 as SQIVND (reference sequence). The CDR3 length is 15 residues. Trimming removed 3 bases at V and 0 bases at J, with 11 bases between. CDR3 nucleotide sequence: TGTGCCAGTAGTATTAGGGGGTTCGTGAACACTGAAGCTTTCTTT. As protein: CASSIRGFVNTEAFF.

This clone was observed a single time. The chain uses TRBV27 and TRBJ2-3, with unresolved D. Germline CDR1 MNHEY, CDR2 SMNVEV (reference sequence). This CDR3 comprises 15 residues. Trimming shortened V by 3 bases and J by 0 bases, and 10 bases separated the two germline ends. CDR3 in DNA: TGTGCCAGCAGTTTTATCGGTCCTAGCACAGATACGCAGTATTTT. It codes for CASSFIGPSTDTQYF.

This clone occurred once. Different DNA sequences within this sample yield the same CDR3. The rearrangement uses TRBV9 and TRBJ2-3, with 7 bases that match TRBD2. Germline assignment: CDR1 SGDLS and CDR2 YYNGEE. CDR3 size: 14 residues. V dropped 3 bases and J dropped 1; count of bases not matched to a gene: 2. This CDR3 reads CASSALAGTDTQYF. CDR3 bases: TGTGCCAGCAGCGCTCTAGCGGGCACAGATACGCAGTATTTT.

V usage is TRBV25-1 and J usage is TRBJ2-1; TRBD2 matches 7 bases. In germline, CDR1 is MGHDK, CDR2 SYGVNS. The CDR3 sequence is 14 residues long. V lost 5 bases to trimming and J lost 2 bases; unmatched junction nucleotides: 3. The CDR3 region has the DNA TGTGCCAGCAGTTCACTAGCGACCTACAATGAGCAGTTCTTC. As protein: CASSSLATYNEQFF.

This chain joins TRBV5-1 and TRBJ2-2; TRBD1 aligns across 7 bases. Germline lookup yields CDR1 SGHRS and CDR2 YFSETQ. The CDR3 is 12 amino acids. Unmatched junction bases numbered 5, after V lost 7 bases and J lost 8 bases. The CDR3: CASFMDRGELFF. CDR3 sequence (DNA): TGCGCCAGCTTTATGGACAGGGGGGAGCTGTTTTTT.

The CDR3 region has the DNA TGTGCCAGCAGCTATACAGGGGGAACCTACGAGCAGTACTTC. It yields the protein CASSYTGGTYEQYF. V and J are TRBV7-2 and TRBJ2-7; 8 positions agree with TRBD1. The CDR3 length is 14 residues. Germline CDR1 SGHTA, CDR2 FQGNSA. The V gene end was trimmed by 4 bases and the J gene end by 2 bases; junction bases not matched to a gene: 4. Together with reference TRBV7-2 and TRBJ2-7, the CDR3 gives the full variable domain: GAGVSQSPSNKVTEKGKDVELRCDPISGHTALYWYRQSLGQGLEFLIYFQGNSAPDKSGLPSDRFSAERTGGSVSTLTIQRTQQEDSAVYLCASSYTGGTYEQYFGPGTRLTVT.

The chain couples TRBV5-6 to TRBJ1-5, with no clear D. Germline CDR1 and CDR2: SGHDT and YYEEEE. V was clipped by 0 bases and J by 2 bases, with 12 bases between them. The CDR3 is made up of 16 amino acids. CDR3 sequence reads: CASSLGPPSGNQPQHF. The CDR3 bases are TGTGCCAGCAGCTTGGGGCCACCCTCGGGCAATCAGCCCCAGCATTTT.

Of note for this clone: In the same sample, other DNA sequences code for this CDR3. J is TRBJ2-3 and V is TRBV7-2; D not resolved. The CDR3 is 14 amino acids. Looked up from germline, CDR1 is SGHTA and CDR2 is FQGNSA. The ends were cut back, 2 bases at V and 0 bases at J, with 6 bases in the middle. CDR3 nucleotide sequence: TGTGCCAGCAGCTTATTGGGCAGCACAGATACGCAGTATTTT. Protein sequence: CASSLLGSTDTQYF.

This chain joins TRBV30 and TRBJ2-2; no reliable D call. The CDR3 covers 12 residues. Per the germline V gene, CDR1 is GTSNPN and CDR2 is SVGIG (reference sequence). Trimming left V 2 bases short and J 6 bases short, with 7 bases between. In DNA, the CDR3 is TGTGCCTGGAGTCTGGAAGCCGGGGAGCTGTTTTTT. This translates into CAWSLEAGELFF.

This clone was detected only a few times. The genes are TRBV20-1 and TRBJ1-1; D not certain. The CDR3 runs 11 residues. The V gene lost 7 bases and the J gene lost 1 base, with 7 bases spanning the gap. Germline CDR1 reads DFQATT; CDR2 reads SNEGSKA (reference sequence). The CDR3, as DNA: TGCAGTGGGTCAAGGAACACTGAAGCTTTCTTT. Its translation is CSGSRNTEAFF.

The DNA for the CDR3 is TGCGCCAGCAGCCAAGATGACAGGTACAACACTGAAGCTTTCTTT. This codes for CASSQDDRYNTEAFF. The rearrangement links TRBV4-3 to TRBJ1-1, with TRBD1 as a possible D gene (6 bases). The CDR3 consists of 15 residues. The ends were cut back, 0 bases at V and 2 bases at J, with 10 bases in the middle. In germline, CDR1 is LGHNA, CDR2 YSLEER.

V and J are TRBV5-6 and TRBJ2-4, with D possibly being TRBD1 (5 bases). V shed 1 base and J shed 0 bases, with 8 bases lying between them. The length of the CDR3 is 15 residues. CDR1 and CDR2 from the germline V gene are SGHDT and YYEEEE. The CDR3 coding sequence is TGTGCCAGCAGCTTGAACAGGCTAGCCAAAAACATTCAGTACTTC. Protein product: CASSLNRLAKNIQYF. The full variable domain, in which reference TRBV5-6 and TRBJ2-4 provide the parts outside the CDR3, is DAGVTQSPTHLIKTRGQQVTLRCSPKSGHDTVSWYQQALGQGPQFIFQYYEEEERQRGNFPDRFSGHQFPNYSSELNVNALLLGDSALYLCASSLNRLAKNIQYFGAGTRLSVL.

V gene TRBV19 combines with J gene TRBJ1-5; TRBD1 might be the D (5 bases). This CDR3 has 14 residues. V was shortened by 1 base and J by 6 bases, with 10 bases between the two germline ends. Germline V gene sequence: CDR1 LNHDA, CDR2 SQIVND (reference sequence). CDR3 DNA: TGTGCCAGTAGTATAGGTTGGGGGATTCAGCCCCAGCATTTT. This translates into CASSIGWGIQPQHF.

The rearrangement uses TRBV4-2 and TRBJ2-7, with 8 bases identical to TRBD2. CDR1 and CDR2 from the germline V gene are LGHNA and YNFKEQ. This CDR3 is 13 amino acids long. V shed 4 bases, J shed 6 bases, and the junction held 5 bases outside the gene matches. The CDR3 region is CASSRAGVGEQYF. Written as DNA, the CDR3 is TGTGCCAGCAGCCGAGCGGGAGTGGGCGAGCAGTACTTC.